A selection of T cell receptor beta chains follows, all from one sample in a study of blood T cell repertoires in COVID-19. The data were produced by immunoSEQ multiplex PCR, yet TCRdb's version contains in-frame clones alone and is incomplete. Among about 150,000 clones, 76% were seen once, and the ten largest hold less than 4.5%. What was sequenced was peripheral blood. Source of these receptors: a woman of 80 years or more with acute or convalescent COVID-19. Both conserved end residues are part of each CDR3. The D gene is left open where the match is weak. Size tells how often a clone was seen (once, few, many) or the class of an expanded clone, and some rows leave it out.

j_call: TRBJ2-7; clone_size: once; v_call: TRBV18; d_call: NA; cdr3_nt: TGTGCCAGCTCACCACCTGTTTCGGATCCTAGGAGGTACGAGCAGTACTTC; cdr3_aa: CASSPPVSDPRRYEQYF
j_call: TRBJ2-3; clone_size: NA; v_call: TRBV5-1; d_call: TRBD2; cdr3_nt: TGCGCCAGCAGCCCCAGGCTAGCGGGAGGAGATACGCAGTATTTT; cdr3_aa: CASSPRLAGGDTQYF
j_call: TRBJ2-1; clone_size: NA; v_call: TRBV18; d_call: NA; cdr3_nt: TGTGCCAGCTCACCAATACAGTCGTCGGACAATGAGCAGTTCTTC; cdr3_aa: CASSPIQSSDNEQFF
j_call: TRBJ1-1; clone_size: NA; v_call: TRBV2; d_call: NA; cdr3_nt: TGTGCCAGCAGTGGACGCCAGGGGTACACTGAAGCTTTCTTT; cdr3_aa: CASSGRQGYTEAFF
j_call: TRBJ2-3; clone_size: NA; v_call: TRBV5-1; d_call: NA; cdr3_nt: TGCGCCAGCAGCTTGGAAGGCAGGGGCAGCACAGATACGCAGTATTTT; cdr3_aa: CASSLEGRGSTDTQYF
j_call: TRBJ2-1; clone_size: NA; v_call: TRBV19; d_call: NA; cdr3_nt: TGTGCCAGTTCCGGGAGCTCCTACAATGAGCAGTTCTTC; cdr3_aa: CASSGSSYNEQFF
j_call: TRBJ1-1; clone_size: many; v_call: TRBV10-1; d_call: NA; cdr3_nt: TGCGCCAGCAGTGAGTCCAGGGCCACTGAAGCTTTCTTT; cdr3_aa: CASSESRATEAFF
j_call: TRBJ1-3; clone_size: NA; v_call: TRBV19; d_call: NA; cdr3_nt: TGTGCCAGTAGGACGGGGACACACTCTGGAAACACCATATATTTT; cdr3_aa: CASRTGTHSGNTIYF
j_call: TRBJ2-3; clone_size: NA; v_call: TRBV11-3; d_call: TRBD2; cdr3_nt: TGTGCCAGCAGCCCGAGGACTAGCGGGGGGGCAGATACGCAGTATTTT; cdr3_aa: CASSPRTSGGADTQYF
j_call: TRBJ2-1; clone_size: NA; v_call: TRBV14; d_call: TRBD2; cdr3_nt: TGTGCCAGCAGTCCACTAGCGGGGGGGCGTAATGAGCAGTTCTTC; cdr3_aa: CASSPLAGGRNEQFF
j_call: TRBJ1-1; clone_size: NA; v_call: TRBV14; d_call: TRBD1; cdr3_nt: TGTGCCAGCAGCCGCCTCTTAGGGGGCAAGGGGAACACTGAAGCTTTCTTT; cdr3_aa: CASSRLLGGKGNTEAFF
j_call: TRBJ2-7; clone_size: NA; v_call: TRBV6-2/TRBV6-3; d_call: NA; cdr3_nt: TGTGCCAGCAGTTCCTTGACAGGTACCTACGAGCAGTACTTC; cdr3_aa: CASSSLTGTYEQYF
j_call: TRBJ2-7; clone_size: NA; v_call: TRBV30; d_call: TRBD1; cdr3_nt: TGTGCCTGCTCGGGACAGGGCTACGAGCAGTACTTC; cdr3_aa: CACSGQGYEQYF
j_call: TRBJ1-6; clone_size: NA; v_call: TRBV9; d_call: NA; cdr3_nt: TGTGCCAGCGGGAAGGGGTACTATAATTCACCCCTCCACTTT; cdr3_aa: CASGKGYYNSPLHF
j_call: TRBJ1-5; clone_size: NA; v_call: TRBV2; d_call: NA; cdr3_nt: TGTGCCAGCAGTGGTTCAGGGGGCAATCAGCCCCAGCATTTT; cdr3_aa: CASSGSGGNQPQHF
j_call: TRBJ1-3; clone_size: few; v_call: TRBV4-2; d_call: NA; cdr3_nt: TGTGCCAGCAGCCAAGAGGATTTCGGGGAGCAGAGCTCTGGAAACACCATATATTTT; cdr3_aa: CASSQEDFGEQSSGNTIYF
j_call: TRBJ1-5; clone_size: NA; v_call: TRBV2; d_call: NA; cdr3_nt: TGTGCCAGCGCCCGGGGATTTTTCCAGCCCCAGCATTTT; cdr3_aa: CASARGFFQPQHF
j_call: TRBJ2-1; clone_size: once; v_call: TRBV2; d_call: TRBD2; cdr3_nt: TGTGCCAGTAGGGGTGGGACTAGCGTTGTCGATGAGCAGTTCTTC; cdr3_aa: CASRGGTSVVDEQFF
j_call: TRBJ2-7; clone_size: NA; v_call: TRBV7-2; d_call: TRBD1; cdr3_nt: TGTGCCAGCAGCCGCGACAGGGGGAATTACGAGCAGTACTTC; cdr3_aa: CASSRDRGNYEQYF
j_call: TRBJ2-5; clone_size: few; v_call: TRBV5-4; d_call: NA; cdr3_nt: TGTGCCAGCAGCTTACCGGGGAAGTGGGAGACCCAGTACTTC; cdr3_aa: CASSLPGKWETQYF
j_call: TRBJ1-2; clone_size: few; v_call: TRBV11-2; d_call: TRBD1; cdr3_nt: TGTGCCAGCAGTTCGTTCCCCGGGACAGGGGGAATTGGTGTCTACGGCTACACCTTC; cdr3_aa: CASSSFPGTGGIGVYGYTF
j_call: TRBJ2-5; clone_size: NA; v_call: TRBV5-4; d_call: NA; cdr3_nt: TGTGCCAGCAGCTTGGAAGTGGGGGGGCCTCGGGAGACCCAGTACTTC; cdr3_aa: CASSLEVGGPRETQYF
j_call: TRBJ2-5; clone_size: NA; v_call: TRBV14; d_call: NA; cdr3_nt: TGTGCCAGCAGCCGAAGAGGGGGGGCTGGAGAGACCCAGTACTTC; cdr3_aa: CASSRRGGAGETQYF
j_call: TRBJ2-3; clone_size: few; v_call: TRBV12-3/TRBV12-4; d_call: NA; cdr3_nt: TGTGCCAGTGCGGTGGCGGGGTTGGATACGCAGTATTTT; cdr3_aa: CASAVAGLDTQYF
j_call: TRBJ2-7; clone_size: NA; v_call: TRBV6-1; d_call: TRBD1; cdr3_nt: TGTGCCAGCAGTGAGGGCACGGGACAGGGGAGCGAGCAGTACTTC; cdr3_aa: CASSEGTGQGSEQYF
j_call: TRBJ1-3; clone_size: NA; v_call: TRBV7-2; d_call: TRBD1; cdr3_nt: TGTGCCAGCAGCAAAAGACAGGGATCAGGAAACACCATATATTTT; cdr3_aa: CASSKRQGSGNTIYF
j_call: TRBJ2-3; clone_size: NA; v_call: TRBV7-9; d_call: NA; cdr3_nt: TGTGCCAGCAGCTTAGACAGATTCACAGATACGCAGTATTTT; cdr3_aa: CASSLDRFTDTQYF
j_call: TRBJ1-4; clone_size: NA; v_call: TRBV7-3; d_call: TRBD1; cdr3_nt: TGTGCCAGCAGTCCATCGGGACAGGAGAATGAAAAACTGTTTTTT; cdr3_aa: CASSPSGQENEKLFF
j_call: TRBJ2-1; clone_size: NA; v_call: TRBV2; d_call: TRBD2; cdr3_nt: TGTGCCAGCAGAGTAACTAGCGGGAGGGTGAGCAATGAGCAGTTCTTC; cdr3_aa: CASRVTSGRVSNEQFF
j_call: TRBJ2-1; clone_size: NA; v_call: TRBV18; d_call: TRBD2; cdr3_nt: TGTGCCAGCTCACCGGCTAGCGGGAACAATGAGCAGTTCTTC; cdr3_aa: CASSPASGNNEQFF
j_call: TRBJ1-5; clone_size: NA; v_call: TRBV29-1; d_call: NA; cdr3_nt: TGCAGCGTGGTGGACAGTAGCAATCAGCCCCAGCATTTT; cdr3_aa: CSVVDSSNQPQHF
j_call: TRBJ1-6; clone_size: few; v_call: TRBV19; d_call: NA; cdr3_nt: TGTGCCAGTAGTATCCCAGGGGATTCACCCCTCCACTTT; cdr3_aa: CASSIPGDSPLHF
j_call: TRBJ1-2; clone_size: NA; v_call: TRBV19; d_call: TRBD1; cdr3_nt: TGTGCCAGTAGTATTCTCACAGGGGCCGACTATGGCTACACCTTC; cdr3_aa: CASSILTGADYGYTF
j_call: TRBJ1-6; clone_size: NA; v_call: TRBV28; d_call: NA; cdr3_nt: TGTGCCAGCAGTTTGGGGGCGCCTGGGTCACCCCTCCACTTT; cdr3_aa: CASSLGAPGSPLHF
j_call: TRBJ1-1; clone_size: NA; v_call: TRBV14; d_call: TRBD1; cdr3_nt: TGTGCCAGCAGACGGGGACAGCTCATGAACACTGAAGCTTTCTTT; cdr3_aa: CASRRGQLMNTEAFF
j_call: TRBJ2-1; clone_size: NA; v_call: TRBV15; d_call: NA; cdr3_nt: TGTGCCACCAGCGGGCCGACTAGAGATGAGCAGTTCTTC; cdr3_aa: CATSGPTRDEQFF
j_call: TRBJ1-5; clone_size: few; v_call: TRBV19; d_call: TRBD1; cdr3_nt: TGTGCCAGTATCGATGGACAGGGCAATCAGCCCCAGCATTTT; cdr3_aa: CASIDGQGNQPQHF
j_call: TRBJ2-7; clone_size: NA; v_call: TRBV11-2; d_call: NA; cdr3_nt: TGTGCCAGCAGCTTAGGTGGCGGGACAGCCTACGAGCAGTACTTC; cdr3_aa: CASSLGGGTAYEQYF
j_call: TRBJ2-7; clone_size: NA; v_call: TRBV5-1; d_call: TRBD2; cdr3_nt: TGCGCCAGCAGCTCTTTAGCGGGGGGAAGCTACGAGCAGTACTTC; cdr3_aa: CASSSLAGGSYEQYF
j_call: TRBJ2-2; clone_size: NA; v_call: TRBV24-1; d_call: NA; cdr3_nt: TGTGCCACCAGTAACGGACAGACGAACACCGGGGAGCTGTTTTTT; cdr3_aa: CATSNGQTNTGELFF
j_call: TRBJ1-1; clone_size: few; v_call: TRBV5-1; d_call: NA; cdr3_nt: TGCGCCAGCGGCGACACTAACACTGAAGCTTTCTTT; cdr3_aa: CASGDTNTEAFF
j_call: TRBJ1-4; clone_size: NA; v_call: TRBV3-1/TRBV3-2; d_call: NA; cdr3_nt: TGTGCCACCAACACCCGTGGCGAAAAACTGTTTTTT; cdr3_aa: CATNTRGEKLFF
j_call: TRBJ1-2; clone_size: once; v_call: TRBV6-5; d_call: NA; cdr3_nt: TGTGCCAGCAACCCCCTAGGAGGAAGGCCTGGCTACACCTTC; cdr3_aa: CASNPLGGRPGYTF
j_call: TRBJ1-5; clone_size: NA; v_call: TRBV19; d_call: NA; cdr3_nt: TGTGCCAGTAGTATAGTCTCCGGGACTGGGAACAATCAGCCCCAGCATTTT; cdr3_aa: CASSIVSGTGNNQPQHF
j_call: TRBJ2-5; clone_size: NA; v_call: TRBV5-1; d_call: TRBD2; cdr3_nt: TGCGCCAGCAACAACGCGGGGGGACACCAAGAGACCCAGTACTTC; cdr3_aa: CASNNAGGHQETQYF
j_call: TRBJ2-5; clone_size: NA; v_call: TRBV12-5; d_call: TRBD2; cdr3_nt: TGTGCTAGTGGCCCGGGGCGGGAGGGCCGCGAGACCCAGTACTTC; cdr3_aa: CASGPGREGRETQYF
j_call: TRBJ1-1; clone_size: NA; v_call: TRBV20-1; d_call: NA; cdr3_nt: TGCAGTTCAATGATTAGGGGTGAAGCTTTCTTT; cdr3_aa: CSSMIRGEAFF
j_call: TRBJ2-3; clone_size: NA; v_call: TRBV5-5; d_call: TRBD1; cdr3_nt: TGTGCCAGCAGCTACAAATCCCACCCCGGGACAGAAAGCACAGATACGCAGTATTTT; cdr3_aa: CASSYKSHPGTESTDTQYF